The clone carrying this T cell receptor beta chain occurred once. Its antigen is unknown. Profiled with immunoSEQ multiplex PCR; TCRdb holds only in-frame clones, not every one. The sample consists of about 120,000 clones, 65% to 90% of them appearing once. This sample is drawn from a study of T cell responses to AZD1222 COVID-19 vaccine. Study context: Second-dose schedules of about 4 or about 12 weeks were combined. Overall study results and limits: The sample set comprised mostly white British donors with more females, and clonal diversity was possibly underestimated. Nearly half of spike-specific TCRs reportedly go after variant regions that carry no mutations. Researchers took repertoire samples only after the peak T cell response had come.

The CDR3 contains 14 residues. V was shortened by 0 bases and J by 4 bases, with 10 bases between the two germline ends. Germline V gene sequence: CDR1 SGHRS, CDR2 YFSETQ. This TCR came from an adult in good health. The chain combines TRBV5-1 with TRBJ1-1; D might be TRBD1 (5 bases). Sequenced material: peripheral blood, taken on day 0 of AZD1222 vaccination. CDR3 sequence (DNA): TGCGCCAGCAGCTTGGATCCAGGGAGCACTGAAGCTTTCTTT. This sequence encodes CASSLDPGSTEAFF.